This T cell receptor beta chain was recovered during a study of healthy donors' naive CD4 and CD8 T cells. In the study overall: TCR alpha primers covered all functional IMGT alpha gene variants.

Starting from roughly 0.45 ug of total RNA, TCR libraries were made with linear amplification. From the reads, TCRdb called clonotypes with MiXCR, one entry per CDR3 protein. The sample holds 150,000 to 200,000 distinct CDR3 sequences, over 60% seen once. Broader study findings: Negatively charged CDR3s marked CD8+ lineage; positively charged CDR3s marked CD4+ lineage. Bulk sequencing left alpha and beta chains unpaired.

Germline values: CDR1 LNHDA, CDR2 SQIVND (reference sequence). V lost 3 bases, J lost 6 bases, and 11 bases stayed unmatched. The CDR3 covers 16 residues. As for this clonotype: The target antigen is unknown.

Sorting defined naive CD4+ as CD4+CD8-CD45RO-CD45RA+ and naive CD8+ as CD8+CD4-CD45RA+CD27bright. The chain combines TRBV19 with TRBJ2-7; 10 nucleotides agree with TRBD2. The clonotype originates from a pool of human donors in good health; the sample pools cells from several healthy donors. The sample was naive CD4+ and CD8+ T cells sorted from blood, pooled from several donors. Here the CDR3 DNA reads TGTGCCAGTAGTATCACACATCTAGCGGGAGCCGGCGAGCAGTACTTC. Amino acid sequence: CASSITHLAGAGEQYF.